The 22 T cell receptor beta chains in this list originate from one sample, sequenced in a study of T cell repertoires in cytomegalovirus infection. A single record per CDR3 protein comes from TCRdb applying MiXCR to the reads. This sample has more than 300,000 distinct CDR3 sequences, with about 35% found just once. No antigen has been identified for these receptors. Sequenced here: cultured PBMCs, sampled from culture after CMV antigen stimulation. Every receptor here comes from a human donor in good health (CMV status not recorded). Some clones in this sample may be carry-over from other donors' samples.

V gene TRBV28 combines with J gene TRBJ2-4; D is ambiguous. V dropped 2 bases and J dropped 0 bases, with 23 bases sitting between them. Germline values: CDR1 MDHEN, CDR2 SYDVKM. The CDR3 has 20 residues. The CDR3 region has the DNA TGTGCCAGCAGTTTAAGCCCGGGCCAGGCACTGCCCATAGCCAAAAACATTCAGTACTTC. This gives the protein CASSLSPGQALPIAKNIQYF.

Many counts were recorded for this clonotype. The gene calls are TRBV7-2 and TRBJ2-1, with 9 bases that match TRBD2. Germline loops: CDR1 SGHTA, CDR2 FQGNSA. CDR3 size: 19 residues. With 0 bases clipped from V and 8 bases from J, the junction kept 17 bases outside the gene matches. The CDR3 is CASSLALAGRRDDRYEQFF. The DNA for the CDR3 is TGTGCCAGCAGCTTAGCGCTAGCGGGAAGGAGGGATGATAGGTATGAGCAGTTCTTC.

This clonotype has more than one count but fewer than ten. This chain links TRBV24-1 with TRBJ2-3, with 8 bases identical to TRBD2. V lost 9 bases to trimming and J lost 4 bases; unmatched junction nucleotides: 14. The CDR3 runs 16 residues. Looked up from germline, CDR1 is KGHDR and CDR2 is SFDVKD. This CDR3 is CATGGGGAGVSDTQYF. In DNA, the CDR3 is TGTGCCACCGGCGGCGGTGGAGCGGGAGTATCAGATACGCAGTATTTT.

This sequence joins TRBV6-5 and TRBJ2-3, with D possibly being TRBD1 (6 bases). Germline assignment: CDR1 MNHEY and CDR2 SVGAGI. V dropped 6 bases and J dropped 4 bases, with 14 bases sitting between them. The CDR3 sequence is 14 residues long. The CDR3 DNA is TGTGCCAGCAGCAACAGGGATTCGTCAGATACGCAGTATTTT. Its translation: CASSNRDSSDTQYF.

The V and J genes are TRBV19 and TRBJ2-1, with 7 bases aligning to TRBD2. V shed 3 bases and J 7 bases; nucleotides not matched to a gene: 9. Germline V lookup: CDR1 LNHDA, CDR2 SQIVND (reference sequence). CDR3 length: 15 residues. This chain's CDR3 is CASSIAAIGGNEQFF. The CDR3 nucleotides are TGTGCCAGTAGTATCGCGGCCATCGGGGGGAATGAGCAGTTCTTC.

Ten or more counts support this clonotype. The chain combines TRBV12-3 or TRBV12-4 with TRBJ2-1, with D possibly being TRBD2 (6 bases). V gave up 3 bases and J gave up 2 bases, with 14 bases separating them. The CDR3 spans 16 residues. CDR3 nucleotides: TGTGCCAGCAGTTTGGGGGGACTGGAAGCCTACAATGAGCAGTTCTTC. This sequence encodes CASSLGGLEAYNEQFF.

This clonotype was counted between two and nine times. V gene TRBV18 combines with J gene TRBJ2-1, with TRBD2 as a possible D gene (6 bases). The V gene lost 3 bases and the J gene lost 4 bases, with 10 bases spanning the gap. The CDR3 runs to 14 residues. The germline V gene has CDR1 KGHSH and CDR2 LQKENI. The CDR3 DNA sequence: TGTGCCAGCTCACCGGGACTCTCATACAATGAGCAGTTCTTC. Its protein product is CASSPGLSYNEQFF.

This CDR3 reads CASGRYSQGGEQFF. CDR3 in DNA: TGTGCCAGCGGGCGATACTCACAAGGGGGTGAGCAGTTCTTC. This rearrangement joins TRBV6-1 to TRBJ2-1; tentative D call: TRBD1 (6 bases). This CDR3 contains 14 residues. CDR1 MNHNS and CDR2 SASEGT come from the germline V gene. Trimming cost V 8 bases and J 9 bases, with 20 bases left between them.

This clonotype has just a few counts. V gene TRBV11-3 combines with J gene TRBJ2-2, with D possibly being TRBD1 or TRBD2 (6 bases each). This CDR3 spans 15 amino acids. V lost 5 bases to trimming and J lost 1 base, with 11 bases between them. Germline V lookup: CDR1 SGHNT, CDR2 YENEEA. CDR3 DNA: TGTGCCAGCAGCACTAGGGGGGAGAACACCGGGGAGCTGTTTTTT. It specifies CASSTRGENTGELFF.

This chain joins TRBV5-1 and TRBJ2-5; weak D call: TRBD1 (6 bases). CDR1 SGHRS and CDR2 YFSETQ come from the germline V gene. The CDR3 spans 12 residues. The V end lost 6 bases, the J end lost 3 bases, and 9 bases lay between the germline ends. CDR3 sequence reads: CASTQGKETQYF. CDR3 DNA sequence: TGCGCCAGCACGCAGGGGAAAGAGACCCAGTACTTC. Full variable domain (remainder filled in from reference TRBV5-1 and TRBJ2-5): KAGVTQTPRYLIKTRGQQVTLSCSPISGHRSVSWYQQTPGQGLQFLFEYFSETQRNKGNFPGRFSGRQFSNSRSEMNVSTLELGDSALYLCASTQGKETQYFGPGTRLLVL.

This clonotype has a handful of counts. The chain employs TRBV19 and TRBJ1-6, with D unclear. V was shortened by 8 bases and J by 6 bases, with 8 bases between the two germline ends. CDR3 length: 12 amino acids. Germline V gives CDR1 LNHDA, CDR2 SQIVND (reference sequence). The CDR3 region has the DNA TGTGCCAGTTCGAGGCTTAATTCACCCCTCCACTTT. Translating gives CASSRLNSPLHF.

In its sample, this clonotype was seen a few times. The J gene is TRBJ2-1, the V gene TRBV6-2 or TRBV6-3, with 7 bases fitting TRBD2. There are 14 residues in the CDR3. Germline loops: CDR1 MNHEY, CDR2 SVGEGT. J was trimmed by 7 bases and V by 2 bases; bases with no gene match: 5. The CDR3 here is CASSYMVAGNEQFF. The CDR3 DNA sequence: TGTGCCAGCAGTTACATGGTAGCGGGTAATGAGCAGTTCTTC.

The V call is TRBV24-1, the J call TRBJ2-1, with 7 nucleotides matching TRBD1. This CDR3 region has 15 residues. The V gene end was trimmed by 10 bases and the J gene end by 7 bases; junction bases not matched to a gene: 15. CDR1 and CDR2 (germline): KGHDR, SFDVKD. The CDR3 here is CATSAGTAQGNEQFF. The CDR3 bases are TGTGCCACTTCGGCCGGGACAGCCCAGGGGAATGAGCAGTTCTTC.

This chain connects TRBV28 to TRBJ1-2, with a tentative D call TRBD1 (5 bases). V was trimmed by 8 bases and J by 0 bases, leaving 13 bases between them. The germline V gene has CDR1 MDHEN and CDR2 SYDVKM. The CDR3 runs to 14 residues. CDR3: CASSSGPPNYGYTF. CDR3 DNA sequence: TGTGCCAGCTCATCAGGGCCCCCTAACTATGGCTACACCTTC.

This clonotype was observed many times. This chain links TRBV7-2 with TRBJ1-2; D possibly corresponds to TRBD1 (5 bases). The CDR3 extends over 15 amino acids. Germline-derived CDR1 and CDR2 are SGHTA and FQGNSA. V shed 3 bases and J shed 2 bases, with 13 bases lying between them. Here the CDR3 reads CASSLQQGPNYGYTF. The CDR3 nucleotides are TGTGCCAGCAGCTTGCAGCAGGGTCCCAACTATGGCTACACCTTC.

The rearrangement joins TRBV7-9 to TRBJ2-1; D gene ambiguous. The germline V and J ends were trimmed by 7 bases and 7 bases, with 11 bases remaining between them. Germline V gene sequence: CDR1 SEHNR, CDR2 FQNEAQ (reference sequence). CDR3 length equals 12 residues. The CDR3 reads CASITLGNEQFF. The CDR3, as DNA: TGTGCCAGCATCACCCTGGGGAATGAGCAGTTCTTC.

The rearrangement uses TRBV11-2 and TRBJ2-3, with a possible D match to TRBD2 (6 bases). CDR3 length: 16 residues. V dropped 1 base and J dropped 2 bases, with 13 bases sitting between them. Germline values: CDR1 SGHAT, CDR2 FQNNGV. CDR3 sequence: CASSLGGLSNTDTQYF. The CDR3 bases are TGTGCCAGCAGCTTAGGGGGACTCTCTAACACAGATACGCAGTATTTT.

In DNA, the CDR3 is TGTGCCAGCAGTAGGGAGCAAGGGTACGAGCAGTACGTC. Translation: CASSREQGYEQYV. This sequence joins TRBV6-5 and TRBJ2-7, with a tentative D call TRBD2 (5 bases). The V gene's germline CDR1 is MNHEY and CDR2 SVGAGI. Between the trimmed V and J ends, which lost 5 bases and 4 bases, there was a span of 12 bases. The CDR3 has 13 residues.

This clonotype was observed a few times. The chain uses TRBV27 and TRBJ2-1; D gene uncertain. Germline-derived CDR1 and CDR2 are MNHEY and SMNVEV (reference sequence). The CDR3 runs 12 residues. Trimming took off 3 bases at V and 9 bases at J, with 9 bases between the two ends. The CDR3 region is CASSFGGPEQFF. CDR3 DNA: TGTGCCAGCAGTTTCGGTGGGCCTGAGCAGTTCTTC.

The chain uses TRBV24-1 and TRBJ2-1; TRBD2 matches at 10 bases. This CDR3 spans 15 amino acids. Germline CDR1 is KGHDR and CDR2 is SFDVKD. With V trimmed by 9 bases and J by 1 base, 5 bases remained unmatched. CDR3 sequence reads: CATARAGGSYNEQFF. The CDR3 DNA sequence: TGTGCCACCGCGAGAGCGGGAGGGTCCTACAATGAGCAGTTCTTC.

This clonotype was picked up one time. J is TRBJ1-1 and V is TRBV11-3; TRBD1 matches 7 bases. CDR1 is SGHNT and CDR2 is YENEEA in the germline V gene. The CDR3 sequence is 14 residues long. With V trimmed by 4 bases and J by 1 base, 3 bases remained unmatched. CDR3 loop: CASSSGQRNTEAFF. The CDR3 nucleotides are TGTGCCAGCAGCTCGGGACAGCGGAACACTGAAGCTTTCTTT.

This rearrangement joins TRBV12-3 or TRBV12-4 to TRBJ1-2, with TRBD1 matching over 8 bases. J was trimmed by 7 bases and V by 6 bases; bases with no gene match: 7. This CDR3 region has 13 residues. The CDR3 here is CASRDREGSGYTF. The CDR3 nucleotides are TGTGCCAGCAGGGACAGGGAGGGGAGTGGCTACACCTTC.